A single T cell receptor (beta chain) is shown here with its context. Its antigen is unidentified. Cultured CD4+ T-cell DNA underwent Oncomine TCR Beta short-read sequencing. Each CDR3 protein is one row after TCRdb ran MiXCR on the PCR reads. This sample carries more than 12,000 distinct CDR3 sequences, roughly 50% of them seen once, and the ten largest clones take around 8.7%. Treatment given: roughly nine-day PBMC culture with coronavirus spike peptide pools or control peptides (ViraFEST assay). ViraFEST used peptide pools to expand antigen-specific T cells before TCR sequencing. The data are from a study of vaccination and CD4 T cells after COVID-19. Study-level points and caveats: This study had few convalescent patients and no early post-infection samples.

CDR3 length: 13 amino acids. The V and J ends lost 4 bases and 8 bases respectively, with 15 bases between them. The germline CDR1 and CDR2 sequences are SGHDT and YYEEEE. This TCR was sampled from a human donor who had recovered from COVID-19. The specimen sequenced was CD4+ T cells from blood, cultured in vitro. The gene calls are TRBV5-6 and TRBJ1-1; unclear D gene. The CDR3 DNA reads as TGTGCCAGCAGCCCCCTGGTAACACGAGAAGCTTTCTTT. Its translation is CASSPLVTREAFF.